The present T cell receptor (beta chain) was sequenced within a study of blood T cell repertoires in COVID-19. Method: immunoSEQ multiplex PCR; TCRdb's copy keeps in-frame clones and lacks some. The sample consists of approximately 97,000 clones, 85% of them appearing once. Germline V gives CDR1 MNHNS, CDR2 SASEGT. The V gene lost 2 bases and the J gene lost 4 bases, with 14 bases spanning the gap. This CDR3 is built from 15 residues. J is TRBJ2-5 and V is TRBV6-1; a weak D match, TRBD1 (6 bases). The clonotype comes from a man older than 75 with acute or convalescent COVID-19. Sequencing used peripheral blood. The CDR3 region has the DNA TGTGCCAGCAGTGAAAATACGGTCAGGGGAGAGACCCAGTACTTC. Translating gives CASSENTVRGETQYF.